Below, one T cell receptor beta chain is given with its context. This record comes from a study of Ad26.COV2.S vaccination and SARS-CoV-2 variants. Libraries were prepared by immunoSEQ multiplex PCR; TCRdb keeps only in-frame clonotypes and omits some of them. The sample shows hundreds of thousands of clones, roughly 90% of them seen only once. Treatment noted: roughly 20 received Ad26.COV2.S at low or high dose, single or two shots; about five received placebo; per-sample allocation not given. Day 63 after the first vaccine or placebo injection was the time point for sampling. This clonotype was sampled from a person aged 18 to 65 who received the Ad26.COV2.S COVID-19 vaccine or a placebo. Sample: peripheral blood, taken in a trial of Ad26.COV2.S vaccine versus placebo.

The CDR3 region has the DNA TGCGCCAGCAGGGGACAGTACACCGGGGAGCTGTTTTTT. Translated, it gives CASRGQYTGELFF. The chain combines TRBV10-2 with TRBJ2-2; 7 bases agree with TRBD1. The CDR3 runs 13 residues. CDR1 and CDR2 (germline): WSHSY, SAAADI. With 6 bases clipped from V and 3 bases from J, the junction kept 1 base outside the gene matches.